This TCR beta chain was recovered during a study of control samples from healthy donors and cancer patients. Clones were read by immunoSEQ multiplex PCR, and TCRdb kept only the in-frame ones, dropping some. The profile shows 60,000 to 95,000 clones, roughly 89% of them singletons. Germline V lookup: CDR1 LGHDT, CDR2 YNNKEL (reference sequence). This CDR3 region has 12 residues. V dropped 5 bases and J dropped 10; count of bases not matched to a gene: 2. The chain couples TRBV3-1 (or the pseudogene TRBV3-2) to TRBJ2-1; TRBD2 matches at 10 bases. The specimen sequenced was PBMCs. The receptor's source is a woman in her fifties or sixties with colorectal cancer. The CDR3 loop reads CASSASGGEQFF. The CDR3 nucleotides read TGTGCCAGCAGCGCTAGCGGGGGAGAGCAGTTCTTC.